This T cell receptor (beta chain) was captured by sequencing in a study of breast tumors, draining lymph nodes, adjacent tissues. General study results and limits: Tumor TCR diversity was below lymph nodes but above nontumor tissue. The data were judged consistent with most tumor T cells coming from lymph node and expanding in tumor.

Breast cancer patients provided tissue from their axillary draining lymph nodes. TCRdb fed the multiplex PCR reads into MiXCR, producing one record per CDR3 protein. The sample lists 130,000 or so distinct CDR3 sequences; about 30% were seen once. In its sample, this clonotype was seen many times. Its target is unknown. The CDR3 runs to 15 residues. Germline V gene lookup returns CDR1 LNHDA and CDR2 SQIVND (reference sequence). The ends were cut back, 6 bases at V and 5 bases at J, with 19 bases in the middle. This TCR was recovered from a female donor with breast cancer. Some clones in this sample may be carry-over from other donors' samples. Sequenced input: axillary lymph node tissue. The chain combines TRBV19 with TRBJ1-2; TRBD1 might be the D (6 bases). The CDR3 DNA sequence: TGTGCCAGTAGACCCGGACAGCAGGCACGTTATGGCTACACCTTC. Translated: CASRPGQQARYGYTF. The complete variable domain, with remaining parts taken from reference TRBV19 and TRBJ1-2, reads DGGITQSPKYLFRKEGQNVTLSCEQNLNHDAMYWYRQDPGQGLRLIYYSQIVNDFQKGDIAEGYSVSREKKESFPLTVTSAQKNPTAFYLCASRPGQQARYGYTFGSGTRLTVV.